This T cell receptor beta chain was documented in a study of T cell responses to AZD1222 COVID-19 vaccine. Some clones are missing from TCRdb's copy, which holds only in-frame ones; the method was immunoSEQ multiplex PCR. The sample holds 150,000 to 200,000 clones; roughly 94% are singletons and the top ten take under 1.2%. The source material was peripheral blood, sampled 28 days after the second AZD1222 dose. This TCR was sampled from an adult who received the AZD1222 COVID-19 vaccine.

CDR3 DNA: TGTGCCAGCTCACCACCGGGTAGGGAAGCTTTCTTT. The encoded protein is CASSPPGREAFF. The chain uses TRBV18 and TRBJ1-1; no firm D call. The length of the CDR3 is 12 residues. Trimming took 0 bases from V and 8 from J, leaving 7 bases between them. Germline V CDR1 and CDR2: KGHSH, LQKENI.